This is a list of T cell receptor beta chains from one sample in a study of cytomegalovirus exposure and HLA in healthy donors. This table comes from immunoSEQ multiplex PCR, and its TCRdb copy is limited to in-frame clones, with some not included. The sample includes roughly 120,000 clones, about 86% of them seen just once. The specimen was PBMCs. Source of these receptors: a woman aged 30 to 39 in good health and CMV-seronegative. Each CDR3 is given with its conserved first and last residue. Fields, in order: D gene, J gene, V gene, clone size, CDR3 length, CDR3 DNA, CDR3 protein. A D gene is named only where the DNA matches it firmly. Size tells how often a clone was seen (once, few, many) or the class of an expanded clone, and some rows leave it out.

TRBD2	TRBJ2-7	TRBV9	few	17	TGTGCCAGCAGCCAGTACTTAGCGGGCTTTCCCTCCTACGAGCAGTACTTC	CASSQYLAGFPSYEQYF
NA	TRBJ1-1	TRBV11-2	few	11	TGTGCCAGCAGCCCTAGGCGGGGGGCTTTCTTT	CASSPRRGAFF
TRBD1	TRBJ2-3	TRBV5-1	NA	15	TGCGCCAGCAGCTATCAGGGGGCAGGCACAGATACGCAGTATTTT	CASSYQGAGTDTQYF
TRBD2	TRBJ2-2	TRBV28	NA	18	TGTGCCAGCAGTTTAGTTGGCGGGGGAGGTCTGGACACCGGGGAGCTGTTTTTT	CASSLVGGGGLDTGELFF
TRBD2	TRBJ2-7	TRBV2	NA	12	TGTGCCAGCAAAGCGGGAGGTCGCGAGCAGTACTTC	CASKAGGREQYF
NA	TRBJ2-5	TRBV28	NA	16	TGCGCCAGCAGTTTGGGGGGGGCGGGTCGGCAAGAGACCCAGTACTTC	CASSLGGAGRQETQYF
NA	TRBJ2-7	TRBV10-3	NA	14	TGTGCCATCAGGGCGGCCGAGAGGGTGTACGAGCAGTACTTC	CAIRAAERVYEQYF
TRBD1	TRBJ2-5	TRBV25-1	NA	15	TGTGCCAGCAGTACACGGACAGGGGGCCGGGAGACCCAGTACTTC	CASSTRTGGRETQYF
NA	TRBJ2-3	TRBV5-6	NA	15	TGTGCCAGCAGCTTGGGGGGCGATAGTGGAGATACGCAGTATTTT	CASSLGGDSGDTQYF
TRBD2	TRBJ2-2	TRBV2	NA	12	TGTGCCAAACGGGAGGATGACGGGGAGCTGTTTTTT	CAKREDDGELFF
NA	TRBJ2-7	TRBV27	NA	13	TGTGCCAGCAGTACAGGACAGCCCTACGAGCAGTACTTC	CASSTGQPYEQYF
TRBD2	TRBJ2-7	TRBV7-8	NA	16	TGTGCCAGCAGCTTAGTGACTAGCGGGAAAACCTACGAGCAGTACTTC	CASSLVTSGKTYEQYF
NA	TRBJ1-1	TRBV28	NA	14	TGTGCCAGCAGCCCGGACAGTGAACGGGCTGAAGCTTTCTTT	CASSPDSERAEAFF
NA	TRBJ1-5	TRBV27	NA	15	TGTGCCAGCAGTTCGGGACATCAGGTATGGCAGCCCCAGCATTTT	CASSSGHQVWQPQHF
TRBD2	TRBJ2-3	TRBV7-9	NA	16	TGTGCCAGCAGGCTGGGGGGAGCGGGGAACACAGATACGCAGTATTTT	CASRLGGAGNTDTQYF
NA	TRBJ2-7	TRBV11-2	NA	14	TGTGCCAGCAGCTTAGAAGGAGGGGCCTACGAGCAGTACTTC	CASSLEGGAYEQYF
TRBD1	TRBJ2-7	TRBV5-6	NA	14	TGTGCCAGCAGCCCTACCAGGACAGGGGGCGAGCAGTACTTC	CASSPTRTGGEQYF
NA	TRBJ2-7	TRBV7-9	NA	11	TGTGCCAGCAGCCTAGGGGCAGCTTCGTACTTC	CASSLGAASYF
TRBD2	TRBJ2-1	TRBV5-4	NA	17	TGTGCCAGCAGCTCCGGGGACCCTAGCGGGAGTGTCAATGAGCAGTTCTTC	CASSSGDPSGSVNEQFF
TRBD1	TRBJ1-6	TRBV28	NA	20	TGTGCCAGCAGTGTAACAGGGGGCGGAAAGGTCGCGTCCTATAATTCACCCCTCCACTTT	CASSVTGGGKVASYNSPLHF
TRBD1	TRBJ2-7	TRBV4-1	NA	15	TGCGCCAGCAGTCTAGAAGGGGGCCCCTTTTACGAGCAGTACTTC	CASSLEGGPFYEQYF
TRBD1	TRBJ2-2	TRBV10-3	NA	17	TGTGCCATCAGTGTGAGGGGACAGGGGGCGTTCACCGGGGAGCTGTTTTTT	CAISVRGQGAFTGELFF
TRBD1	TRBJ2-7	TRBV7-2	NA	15	TGTGCCAGCAGCTCCCGGGACAGGGGTTCCCACGAGCAGTACTTC	CASSSRDRGSHEQYF
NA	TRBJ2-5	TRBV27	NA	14	TGTGCCAGCAGTTTGGCGGGTTTCCAAGAGACCCAGTACTTC	CASSLAGFQETQYF
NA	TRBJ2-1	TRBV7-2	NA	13	TGTGCCAGCAGCTTACGAGGGGGAGATGAGCAGTTCTTC	CASSLRGGDEQFF
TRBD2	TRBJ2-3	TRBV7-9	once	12	TGTGCCCTGGGGAGGGGCACAGATACGCAGTATTTT	CALGRGTDTQYF
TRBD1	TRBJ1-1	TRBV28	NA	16	TGTGCCAGCAGTTTCGGGACAGGGGCCCTGGACACTGAAGCTTTCTTT	CASSFGTGALDTEAFF
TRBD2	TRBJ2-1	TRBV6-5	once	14	TGTGCCAGCACCGGGGGGGGTTCCTACAATGAGCAGTTCTTC	CASTGGGSYNEQFF
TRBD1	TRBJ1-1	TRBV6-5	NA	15	TGTGCCAGCAGGGACAGGGGTTGGAGTGGTACTGAAGCTTTCTTT	CASRDRGWSGTEAFF
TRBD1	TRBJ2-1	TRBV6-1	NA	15	TGTGCCAGCAGTGAGAGGACAGGGGTTTACAATGAGCAGTTCTTC	CASSERTGVYNEQFF
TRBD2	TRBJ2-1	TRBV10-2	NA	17	TGCGCCAGCAGTGGGACTAGCGGGAGGGCCCAGTACAATGAGCAGTTCTTC	CASSGTSGRAQYNEQFF
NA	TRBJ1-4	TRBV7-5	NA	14	TGTGTCAGAAGCCCAGGGAGGTCTAGTGAAAAACTGTTTTTT	CVRSPGRSSEKLFF
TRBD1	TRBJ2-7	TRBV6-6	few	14	TGTGCCAGCAGCCGGGGACAGGGGACCTACGAGCAGTACTTC	CASSRGQGTYEQYF
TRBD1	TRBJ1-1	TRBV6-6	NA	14	TGTGCCAGCAGTTCGGGGACAGGAGGCACTGAAGCTTTCTTT	CASSSGTGGTEAFF
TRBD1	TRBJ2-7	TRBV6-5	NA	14	TGTGCCAGCAGTGCCGGGACAGGGAGATACGAGCAGTACTTC	CASSAGTGRYEQYF
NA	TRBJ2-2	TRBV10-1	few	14	TGCGCCAGCACCCCGACTAGTACCGCCGGGGAGCTGTTTTTT	CASTPTSTAGELFF
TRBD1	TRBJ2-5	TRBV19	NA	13	TGTGCCAGTAGTATACAGGGGGCCGAGACCCAGTACTTC	CASSIQGAETQYF
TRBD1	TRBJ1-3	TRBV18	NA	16	TGTGCCAGCTCACCACGTACAGGGGACTCTGGAAACACCATATATTTT	CASSPRTGDSGNTIYF
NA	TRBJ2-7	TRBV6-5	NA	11	TGTGCCAGCGGGAGGCACGACGAGCAGTACTTC	CASGRHDEQYF
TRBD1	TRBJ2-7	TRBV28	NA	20	TGTGCCAGCAGTTTGGGAGGGACAGGGTTTCTTGGGCCGGCCGAAGGCGAGCAGTACTTC	CASSLGGTGFLGPAEGEQYF
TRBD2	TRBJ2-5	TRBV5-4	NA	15	TGTGCCAGCAGCAAACCGGGACTAGCGGGGGAGACCCAGTACTTC	CASSKPGLAGETQYF
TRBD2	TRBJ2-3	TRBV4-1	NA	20	TGCGCCAGCAGCCAAGATCAGTTCAACGGGAGGGCCTCTAGCACAGATACGCAGTATTTT	CASSQDQFNGRASSTDTQYF
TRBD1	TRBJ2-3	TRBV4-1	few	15	TGCGCCAGCAGCCAAGCGGACAGGGATACAGATGCGCAGTATTTT	CASSQADRDTDAQYF
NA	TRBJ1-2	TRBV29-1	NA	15	TGCAGCGTTGAGGTTCCGGGACACTCTAACTATGGCTACACCTTC	CSVEVPGHSNYGYTF
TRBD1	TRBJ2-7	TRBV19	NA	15	TGTGCCAGCTCAATCCGGGACAGGGGCGCCTACGAGCAGTACTTC	CASSIRDRGAYEQYF
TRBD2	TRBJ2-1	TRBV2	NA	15	TGTGCCAGCCAGCGGGCGGGGGGAGTCTACAATGAGCAGTTCTTC	CASQRAGGVYNEQFF
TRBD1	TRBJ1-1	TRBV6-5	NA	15	TGTGCCAGCAGTTACCGGACAGGGCCTGGGACTGAAGCTTTCTTT	CASSYRTGPGTEAFF
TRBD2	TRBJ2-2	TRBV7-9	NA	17	TGTGCCAGCAGCTTAGGGGCAGCGGGAGAAAGGACCGGGGAGCTGTTTTTT	CASSLGAAGERTGELFF
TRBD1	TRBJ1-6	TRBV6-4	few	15	TGTGCCAGCAGTACCGGACAGGGGGATAATTCACCCCTCCACTTT	CASSTGQGDNSPLHF
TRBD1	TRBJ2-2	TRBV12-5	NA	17	TGTGCTAGTGGTTTGGTACGGGATACAGGGGACACCGGGGAGCTGTTTTTT	CASGLVRDTGDTGELFF
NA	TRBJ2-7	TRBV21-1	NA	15	TGTGCCAGCAGCAAACTGGGGACTAATTACTACGAGCAGTACTTC	CASSKLGTNYYEQYF
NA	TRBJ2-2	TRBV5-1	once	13	TGCGCCAGCAGCTTGCCAGGGTCGGAGGAGCTGTTTTTT	CASSLPGSEELFF
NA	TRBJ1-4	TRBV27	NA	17	TGTGCCAGCAGTTCCCTCAGTTTCGGGTCTATTAATGAAAAACTGTTTTTT	CASSSLSFGSINEKLFF
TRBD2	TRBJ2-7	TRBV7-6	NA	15	TGTGCCAGCAGCTTGCTCACTGGCGGGAGGGTCGAGCAGTACTTC	CASSLLTGGRVEQYF
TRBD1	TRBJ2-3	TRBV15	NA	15	TGTGCCACCAGCAGAGAAGGGACAGGATCAGATACGCAGTATTTT	CATSREGTGSDTQYF
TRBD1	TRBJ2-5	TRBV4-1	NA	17	TGCGCCAGCAGCCAATCCCCGGGACAGGGAAGGCAAGAGACCCAGTACTTC	CASSQSPGQGRQETQYF
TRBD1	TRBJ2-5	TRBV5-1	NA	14	TGCGCCAGTAGCGTCGACAGGGGCCGAGTGGCCCAGTACTTC	CASSVDRGRVAQYF
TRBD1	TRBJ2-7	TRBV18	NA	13	TGTGCCAGCTCACCCGACAGGGGTGGGGAGCAGTACTTC	CASSPDRGGEQYF
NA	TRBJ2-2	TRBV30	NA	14	TGTGCCTGGAGTACGGGGGTGGGCACCGGGGAGCTGTTTTTT	CAWSTGVGTGELFF